These T cell receptor beta chains were read from a single sample in a study of post-analysis software for immune sequencing data. TCRdb reprocessed the PCR reads with MiXCR, giving one entry per CDR3 protein. Of about 770,000 distinct CDR3 sequences listed, approximately 44% were seen once; the top ten hold roughly 4.4%. Sequenced input: blood. These receptors were collected from a girl under 18 with multiple sclerosis. Each CDR3 is given with its conserved first and last residue. A D gene is named only where the DNA matches it firmly. Size is stated for part of the rows, as once, few or many counts, or as a class when the clone is expanded.

j_gene,abundance,v_gene,d_gene,CDR3nt,CDR3aa
TRBJ2-1,-,TRBV19,TRBD2,TGTGCCAGTAAAATCGGGGGGGACAACCGTCCCTACAATGAGCAGTTCTTC,CASKIGGDNRPYNEQFF
TRBJ2-1,-,TRBV5-1,-,TGCGCCAGCAGCTTGTGGGAGCAGAACAATGAGCAGTTCTTC,CASSLWEQNNEQFF
TRBJ1-1,few,TRBV7-9,-,TGTGCCAGCAGCTCCGCGGGCCCGGGGCACGCTTTCTTT,CASSSAGPGHAFF
TRBJ2-7,few,TRBV29-1,TRBD1,TGCAGCGTCCAGGGACAGGGGGCCTACGAGCAGTACTTC,CSVQGQGAYEQYF
TRBJ2-7,-,TRBV29-1,TRBD2,TGCAGCGTTGAAGATCCGGGACTAGCGGGAGACACCTACGAGCAGTACTTC,CSVEDPGLAGDTYEQYF
TRBJ2-5,-,TRBV12-3/TRBV12-4,-,TGTGCCAGCAGTTTAGGGCGGGGGCTGGAGACCCAGTACTTC,CASSLGRGLETQYF
TRBJ2-7,-,TRBV12-3/TRBV12-4,TRBD1,TGTGCCAGCAGTGGACAGGGGCCTATGGACGAGCAGTACTTC,CASSGQGPMDEQYF
TRBJ2-5,few,TRBV27,-,TGTGCCAGCAGTTTCGGAGCTAGTGGAGAGACCCAGTACTTC,CASSFGASGETQYF
TRBJ1-5,-,TRBV11-3,-,TGTGCCAGCAGCCCACGCGCCACAGGGCGCAGGAATCAGCCCCAGCATTTT,CASSPRATGRRNQPQHF
TRBJ2-5,-,TRBV5-1,TRBD1,TGCGCCAGCAGCGCAAATCCGGGACAGGGAGGGTTGGAGCAGTACTTC,CASSANPGQGGLEQYF
TRBJ1-2,-,TRBV20-1,-,TGCAGTGCAGACCCTCGGCCGGGGGCTAACTATGGCTACACCTTC,CSADPRPGANYGYTF
TRBJ2-2,-,TRBV6-2/TRBV6-3,-,TGTGCCAGCAGTTTCTCGAGAGGAGCTCAGCGCACCGGGGAGCTGTTTTTT,CASSFSRGAQRTGELFF
TRBJ2-1,-,TRBV5-1,-,TGCGCCAGCAGCTTGGCCGGGCGCAGCTCGGCGTTCTTC,CASSLAGRSSAFF
TRBJ1-2,-,TRBV6-1,-,TGTGCCAGCAGTGATTTTGCAGGGGCGGCCTATGGCTACACCTTC,CASSDFAGAAYGYTF
TRBJ2-5,once,TRBV29-1,TRBD2,TGCAGCGTTGAAACTAGCGGGGATAGAGAGCAGTACTTC,CSVETSGDREQYF
TRBJ2-7,-,TRBV2,TRBD2,TGTGCCAGCAGAAGGACTAGCGGGAGAGACGAGCAGTACTTC,CASRRTSGRDEQYF
TRBJ1-2,few,TRBV12-3/TRBV12-4,-,TGTGCCAGCAGTTTGGCCGAAGGTCATGGCTACACCTTC,CASSLAEGHGYTF
TRBJ2-7,-,TRBV2,-,TGTGCCAGCAGGGGCGGACACAACTACGAGCAGTACTTC,CASRGGHNYEQYF
TRBJ2-5,few,TRBV20-1,TRBD2,TGCAGTGCGGATAGGACTAGCGGCGAGACCCAGTACTTC,CSADRTSGETQYF
TRBJ2-5,-,TRBV28,-,TGTGCCAGCAGTTTTCCCGAGACCCAGTACTTC,CASSFPETQYF
TRBJ2-3,few,TRBV28,-,TGTGCCAGCAGCATATTGGCAGTTCGAACAGATACGCAGTATTTT,CASSILAVRTDTQYF
TRBJ2-1,-,TRBV7-8,TRBD2,TGTGCCAGCAGCCTCCGACTAGCGGGGACAGACAATGAGCAGTTCTTC,CASSLRLAGTDNEQFF
TRBJ2-3,-,TRBV7-3,TRBD2,TGTGCCAGCAGCCCCGGGAGGGCCGAGGCAGATACGCAGTATTTT,CASSPGRAEADTQYF
TRBJ2-5,-,TRBV12-3/TRBV12-4,-,TGTGCCAGCAGTGCCCTAGAAGCCGGGACCGCGTTGCAAGAGACCCAGTACTTC,CASSALEAGTALQETQYF
TRBJ2-2,-,TRBV7-6,-,TGTGCCAGCAGCTTCGATGCTAGGGAGCTGTTTTTT,CASSFDARELFF
TRBJ1-5,few,TRBV15,-,TGTGCCACCAGCACCGCGTTACTGGAGGAAAGTCAGCCCCAGCATTTT,CATSTALLEESQPQHF
TRBJ2-1,-,TRBV5-5,-,TGTGCCAGCAGCCCACCGACAGGCGAAAGCACCTACAATGAGCAGTTCTTC,CASSPPTGESTYNEQFF
TRBJ2-1,-,TRBV5-1,TRBD2,TGCGCCAGCAGCTTGGTTGAAGGCGGGAGAAGCTCCTACAATGAGCAGTTCTTC,CASSLVEGGRSSYNEQFF
TRBJ2-1,few,TRBV13,TRBD2,TGTGCCAGCAGTTATAGCGGGAGCCTCTCCTACAATGAGCAGTTCTTC,CASSYSGSLSYNEQFF
TRBJ2-4,few,TRBV20-1,-,TGCAGTGCTAGAACGGGAACCGGGCTATTTCTGCAGTACTTC,CSARTGTGLFLQYF
TRBJ2-1,-,TRBV12-3/TRBV12-4,TRBD2,TGTGCCAGCAGTCGGACTAGCGGGGTTCACAATGAGCAGTTCTTC,CASSRTSGVHNEQFF
TRBJ2-1,-,TRBV10-3,-,TGTGCCATCAGTGAGACGGGATACAATGAGCAGTTCTTC,CAISETGYNEQFF
TRBJ1-4,-,TRBV11-2,-,TGTGCCAGCAGCTTAGAGCAACCAGAAAAACTGTTTTTT,CASSLEQPEKLFF
TRBJ2-5,-,TRBV20-1,TRBD2,TGCAGTGCTAGAGTTATAGCGGGAGAGACCCAGTACTTC,CSARVIAGETQYF
TRBJ2-7,few,TRBV20-1,-,TGCAGTGCTAGAGAGGGTAGCGACTACGAGCAGTACTTC,CSAREGSDYEQYF
TRBJ1-5,-,TRBV3-1,-,TGTGCCAGCAGCCAACAGAGGAATCAGCCCCAGCATTTT,CASSQQRNQPQHF
TRBJ1-1,-,TRBV7-8,-,TGTGCCAGCAGCTTATTGGAGGTCTCCTTATACACTGAAGCTTTCTTT,CASSLLEVSLYTEAFF
TRBJ1-1,-,TRBV5-1,-,TGCGCCAGCAGCTTGACCGGGGCTAGCACTGAAGCTTTCTTT,CASSLTGASTEAFF
TRBJ2-3,-,TRBV2,-,TGTGCCAACCGGACGCCTAGCACAGATACGCAGTATTTT,CANRTPSTDTQYF
TRBJ2-3,-,TRBV20-1,TRBD2,TGCAGTGCTAGTAGGGGAACGGGAGGGTCACTAACTGGCACAGATACGCAGTATTTT,CSASRGTGGSLTGTDTQYF
TRBJ1-1,-,TRBV9,TRBD1,TGTGCCAGCAGCGCGACAGGGGGCCCCTTGAACACTGAAGCTTTCTTT,CASSATGGPLNTEAFF
TRBJ2-3,-,TRBV6-6,-,TGTGCCAGCAGCCCCGGGATTATCAGCTCGGGGACAGATACGCAGTATTTT,CASSPGIISSGTDTQYF
TRBJ2-7,-,TRBV5-6,-,TGTGCCAGCAGCCTGGGGGGGGCAGGGGGTTACGAGCAGTACTTC,CASSLGGAGGYEQYF
TRBJ1-2,-,TRBV7-8,-,TGTGCCAGCAGCTTAGGGACAACCTATGGCTACACCTTC,CASSLGTTYGYTF
TRBJ2-1,-,TRBV3-1,-,TGTGCCAGCAGCCAAGGCCTTGGCTCCTACAATGAGCAGTTCTTC,CASSQGLGSYNEQFF
TRBJ2-3,few,TRBV9,TRBD2,TGTGCCAGCAGCCCCGGGGCTAGCGGGGCAGATACGCAGTATTTT,CASSPGASGADTQYF
TRBJ2-1,many,TRBV5-1,TRBD2,TGCGCCAGCAGCTCTCTGGCTAGCGGGAGCAGTGAGCAGTTCTTC,CASSSLASGSSEQFF
TRBJ1-5,-,TRBV4-1,-,TGCGCCAGCAGCCAAGAAATGGGGATCGGGAATCAGCCCCAGCATTTT,CASSQEMGIGNQPQHF
TRBJ2-1,few,TRBV9,TRBD2,TGTGCCAGCAGCCCCTTTGCGGGAGGGTTTAGCTCCTACAATGAGCAGTTCTTC,CASSPFAGGFSSYNEQFF